The rows below give T cell receptor beta chains drawn from one sample of a study of OX40 agonist ivuxolimab in advanced cancers. The method was immunoSEQ multiplex PCR; TCRdb's version includes in-frame clones alone and lacks a portion of them. The sample yields 50,000 to 70,000 clones, around 85% seen once. The sample consisted of CD4+ or CD8+ T cells sorted from blood, taken in a trial of the OX40 agonist ivuxolimab. These receptor sequences come from an adult with an advanced solid tumor such as melanoma, head and neck, liver or kidney cancer. The CDR3 runs from the conserved cysteine through the conserved F or W. The order of the fields is V gene, J gene, clone size, D gene, CDR3 DNA, CDR3 protein. A D gene is named only where the DNA matches it firmly. Rows give clone size only sometimes, using once, few, many, or a class for an expanded clone.

TRBV10-1	TRBJ1-1	-	TRBD1	TGCGCCAGCAGTGAAGGGGACAGGCATGCGGCTTTCTTT	CASSEGDRHAAFF
TRBV27	TRBJ2-7	-	-	TGTGCCAGCAGCCGAATGGGACATTCCTACGAGCAGTACTTC	CASSRMGHSYEQYF
TRBV18	TRBJ2-5	-	-	TGTGCCAGCTCACCCCAGGGACAACAAGAGACCCAGTACTTC	CASSPQGQQETQYF
TRBV10-3	TRBJ1-1	-	TRBD1	TGTGCCAGCCTGACAGGGACTAACACTGAAGCTTTCTTT	CASLTGTNTEAFF
TRBV14	TRBJ1-1	-	-	TGTGCCAGCAGCCATGGAAGGGGGTTGACTGAAGCTTTCTTT	CASSHGRGLTEAFF
TRBV2	TRBJ1-1	-	TRBD1	TGTGCCAGCAGGAAAAGACAGGGCATGAACACTGAAGCTTTCTTT	CASRKRQGMNTEAFF
TRBV6-5	TRBJ1-2	-	TRBD1	TGTGCCAGCAGTGACAGGGATGGCTACACCTTC	CASSDRDGYTF
TRBV6-1	TRBJ2-7	-	-	TGTGCCAGCAGCGACCAAGGACAACCCCCCTACGAGCAGTACTTC	CASSDQGQPPYEQYF
TRBV27	TRBJ2-5	once	-	TGTGCCAGCAGTGCGTCCAATGATTGGGAGACCCAGTACTTC	CASSASNDWETQYF
TRBV6-1	TRBJ1-2	-	-	TGTGCCAGCAGTGAAAATTCAAACTATGGCTACACCTTC	CASSENSNYGYTF
TRBV30	TRBJ1-3	-	TRBD1	TGTGCCTGGAGTCCCAGGACAGGAAGTGGAAACACCATATATTTT	CAWSPRTGSGNTIYF
TRBV9	TRBJ2-3	-	TRBD1	TGTGCCAGCAGCGTAGAGGCAGGGGGTAAAGATACGCAGTATTTT	CASSVEAGGKDTQYF
TRBV2	TRBJ2-5	once	-	TGTGCCAGCCTTCGGGGACAACAAGAGACCCAGTACTTC	CASLRGQQETQYF
TRBV27	TRBJ1-4	-	-	TGTGCCAGCAGTTTAGCCGGGGATGAAAAACTGTTTTTT	CASSLAGDEKLFF
TRBV9	TRBJ2-6	-	TRBD2	TGTGCCAGCAAGCGGGGGTCTGGGGCCAACGTCCTGACTTTC	CASKRGSGANVLTF
TRBV9	TRBJ1-3	-	-	TGTGCCAGCAGCCAAGGGCCGGGAAACACCATATATTTT	CASSQGPGNTIYF
TRBV28	TRBJ2-1	-	-	TGTGCCAGCAGTTTATTTACGGGTTCTGACAATGAGCAGTTCTTC	CASSLFTGSDNEQFF
TRBV5-5	TRBJ2-3	-	-	TGTGCCAGCAGCTTGGCCCCAGGGACAGATACGCAGTATTTT	CASSLAPGTDTQYF
TRBV7-2	TRBJ1-2	-	TRBD1	TGTGCCAGCAGCCCAGGGGGATTGGGCTACACCTTC	CASSPGGLGYTF
TRBV6-5	TRBJ2-5	-	-	TGTGCCAGCAGTTACCAAGTACCGGGGGGCAAGGAGACCCAGTACTTC	CASSYQVPGGKETQYF
TRBV2	TRBJ1-5	few	-	TGTGCCAGCAGTGGGGTTTATCAGCCCCAGCATTTT	CASSGVYQPQHF
TRBV5-1	TRBJ2-1	-	TRBD2	TGCGCCAGCAGCTTGAGGCGGGAGGGGGGTCATGAGCAGTTCTTC	CASSLRREGGHEQFF
TRBV6-1	TRBJ1-4	-	-	TGTGCCAGCAGTCAAGGGACGGCTACAACTAATGAAAAACTGTTTTTT	CASSQGTATTNEKLFF
TRBV7-6	TRBJ2-7	once	TRBD2	TGTGCCAGCAGCCGATTAGCGGGAACCTCCTACGAGCAGTACTTC	CASSRLAGTSYEQYF
TRBV5-1	TRBJ1-1	-	-	TGCGCCAGCAGCTTGGCCCCTGACACTGAAGCTTTCTTT	CASSLAPDTEAFF
TRBV5-6	TRBJ2-3	-	TRBD2	TGTGCCAGCAGCAGCGGACTAGCGGGATGGGGTACGCAGTATTTT	CASSSGLAGWGTQYF
TRBV28	TRBJ2-5	-	-	TGTGCCAGCGGTCGGGAGACCCAGTACTTC	CASGRETQYF
TRBV30	TRBJ2-7	-	TRBD2	TGTGCCGGCCACCCTGGGGGGGGCGAGCAGTACTTC	CAGHPGGGEQYF
TRBV6-5	TRBJ1-2	-	-	TGTGCCAGCAGTTACGAGGCCCGACGGGATGGCTACACCTTC	CASSYEARRDGYTF
TRBV5-1	TRBJ2-3	-	TRBD2	TGCGCCAGCAGCACCTCTACTAGCGGGAGGGGGACAGATACGCAGTATTTT	CASSTSTSGRGTDTQYF
TRBV29-1	TRBJ1-2	-	-	TGCAGCGTTGTAGGGGATACTAACTATGGCTACACCTTC	CSVVGDTNYGYTF
TRBV18	TRBJ1-1	-	-	TGTGCCAGCTCACCATCGACAAAGAACACTGAAGCTTTCTTT	CASSPSTKNTEAFF
TRBV7-9	TRBJ2-7	-	TRBD1	TGTGCCAGCAGCTTAGTACAGGGGGCTTCTTGGGAGCAGTACTTC	CASSLVQGASWEQYF
TRBV5-4	TRBJ1-1	-	-	TGTGCCAGCAGCTCTAGGACGGCGAACACTGAAGCTTTCTTT	CASSSRTANTEAFF
TRBV9	TRBJ2-1	-	-	TGTGCCAGCAGCGTAGAATACTCCTCCTACAATGAGCAGTTCTTC	CASSVEYSSYNEQFF
TRBV6-1	TRBJ2-5	-	-	TGTGCCAGCAGCGGGACTTTAGGCGGGGAGACCCAGTACTTC	CASSGTLGGETQYF